This T cell receptor (beta chain) originates from a study of response to subunit inactivated influenza vaccine. Broader study findings: The authors suggested that few new T cells are recruited per seasonal influenza vaccination.

This clonotype has only a few counts. Its antigen is not identified. TCRdb analysed the RT-PCR reads with MiXCR anew, one entry per CDR3 protein. This repertoire shows hundreds of thousands of distinct CDR3 sequences, approximately 14% found once; its top ten account for around 7%. Germline V CDR1 and CDR2: SGHTA, FQGNSA. V lost 1 base, J lost 7 bases, and 14 bases lay in between. This CDR3 contains 16 residues. This sequence joins TRBV7-2 and TRBJ1-6; D is perhaps TRBD1 (6 bases). The specimen was PBMCs from blood, collected around 15 days before vaccination. The TCR originated in a man over 45 who received an inactivated influenza vaccine. The CDR3 region has the DNA TGTGCCAGCAGCTTAGTTCCCCAGGGGTCGAATTCACCCCTCCACTTT. It encodes CASSLVPQGSNSPLHF.